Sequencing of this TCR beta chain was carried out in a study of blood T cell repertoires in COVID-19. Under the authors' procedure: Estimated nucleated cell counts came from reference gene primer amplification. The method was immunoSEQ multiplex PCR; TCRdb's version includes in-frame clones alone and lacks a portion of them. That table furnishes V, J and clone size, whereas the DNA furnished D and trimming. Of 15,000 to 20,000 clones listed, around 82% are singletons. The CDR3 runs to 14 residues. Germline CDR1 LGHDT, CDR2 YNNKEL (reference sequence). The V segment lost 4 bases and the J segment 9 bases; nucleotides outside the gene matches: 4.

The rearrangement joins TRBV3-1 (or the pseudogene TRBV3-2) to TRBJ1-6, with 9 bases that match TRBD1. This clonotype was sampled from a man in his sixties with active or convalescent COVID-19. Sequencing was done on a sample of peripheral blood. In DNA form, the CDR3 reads TGTGCCAGCAGCCTCGGGACAGGGTCTTCACCCCTCCACTTT. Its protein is CASSLGTGSSPLHF.